Listed below are T cell receptor beta chains from one sample, sequenced in a study of shared clonotypes between healthy human individuals. Sequencing used immunoSEQ multiplex PCR; TCRdb keeps in-frame clones, though not all of them. The sample contains roughly 1.5 million clones, approximately 98% of which appear only once. Source material: naive CD4+ T cells sorted from blood. These receptors were collected from a man aged 30-40 years in good health. CDR3s include the opening cysteine and the closing phenylalanine or tryptophan. The D gene is left open where the match is weak. Size values are once, few and many counts, or a class for expanded clones, and some rows have none.

D gene: TRBD1
V gene: TRBV9
clone size: NA
J gene: TRBJ2-7
CDR3 DNA: TGTGCCAGCAGCGCCCATACCGGGACAGGTCCGATGTTTACATACGAGCAGTACTTC
CDR3 protein: CASSAHTGTGPMFTYEQYF

D gene: NA
V gene: TRBV18
clone size: NA
J gene: TRBJ2-5
CDR3 DNA: TGTGCCAGCTCACCAAAAAGGGAGACCCAGTACTTC
CDR3 protein: CASSPKRETQYF

D gene: TRBD1
V gene: TRBV5-1
clone size: NA
J gene: TRBJ2-7
CDR3 DNA: TGCGCCAGCAGCCTCAGGACAGGACCGACCTACGAGCAGTACTTC
CDR3 protein: CASSLRTGPTYEQYF

D gene: NA
V gene: TRBV7-9
clone size: NA
J gene: TRBJ2-7
CDR3 DNA: TGTGCCAGCAGCTCGCGGGGTTACGAGCAGTACTTC
CDR3 protein: CASSSRGYEQYF

D gene: TRBD2
V gene: TRBV9
clone size: NA
J gene: TRBJ2-1
CDR3 DNA: TGTGCCAGCAGCCCCCAGGTAGCGGGATTATCTGAGCAGTTCTTC
CDR3 protein: CASSPQVAGLSEQFF

D gene: NA
V gene: TRBV7-6
clone size: NA
J gene: TRBJ2-7
CDR3 DNA: TGTGCCAGCGGCCGGGGACACCCCTACGAGCAGTACTTC
CDR3 protein: CASGRGHPYEQYF

D gene: NA
V gene: TRBV28
clone size: NA
J gene: TRBJ1-5
CDR3 DNA: TGTGCCAGCAGTTCGTATGTTCAACCCCCCGGAGGCAATCAGCCCCAGCATTTT
CDR3 protein: CASSSYVQPPGGNQPQHF

D gene: TRBD2
V gene: TRBV19
clone size: NA
J gene: TRBJ2-1
CDR3 DNA: TGTGCCACCAGGACTAGCGGAGACAATGAGCAGTTCTTC
CDR3 protein: CATRTSGDNEQFF

D gene: NA
V gene: TRBV7-9
clone size: NA
J gene: TRBJ2-3
CDR3 DNA: TGTGCCAGCAAAGGGGGAGGCCGGGGGCGCACAGATACGCAGTATTTT
CDR3 protein: CASKGGGRGRTDTQYF

D gene: NA
V gene: TRBV4-1
clone size: NA
J gene: TRBJ1-1
CDR3 DNA: TGCGCCAGCAGCCAAGAGCGCGATGAAGCTTTCTTT
CDR3 protein: CASSQERDEAFF

D gene: TRBD2
V gene: TRBV28
clone size: NA
J gene: TRBJ2-3
CDR3 DNA: TGTGCCAGCAGTTTAATAGCGGGAGGCCACACAGATACGCAGTATTTT
CDR3 protein: CASSLIAGGHTDTQYF

D gene: NA
V gene: TRBV7-2
clone size: NA
J gene: TRBJ2-1
CDR3 DNA: TGTGCCAGCAGCTTAGTCTCTACCTCCTACAATGAGCAGTTCTTC
CDR3 protein: CASSLVSTSYNEQFF

D gene: NA
V gene: TRBV27
clone size: NA
J gene: TRBJ2-7
CDR3 DNA: TGTGCCAGCAGTCCACTCACCTGGGACCGACCCTACGAGCAGTACTTC
CDR3 protein: CASSPLTWDRPYEQYF

D gene: TRBD2
V gene: TRBV6-5
clone size: few
J gene: TRBJ2-7
CDR3 DNA: TGTGCCAGCAGTTACCAAAGCGGGACCTGGACGGAGCAGTACTTC
CDR3 protein: CASSYQSGTWTEQYF

D gene: NA
V gene: TRBV15
clone size: NA
J gene: TRBJ2-7
CDR3 DNA: TGTGCCACCAGCAGAGAAGGTTCGAGGGGATCGTCCTCCTACGAGCAGTACTTC
CDR3 protein: CATSREGSRGSSSYEQYF

D gene: NA
V gene: TRBV4-3
clone size: NA
J gene: TRBJ2-1
CDR3 DNA: TGCGCCAGCAGCCAAAGACTCAGGGGGGATGAGCAGTTCTTC
CDR3 protein: CASSQRLRGDEQFF

D gene: NA
V gene: TRBV5-1
clone size: NA
J gene: TRBJ2-5
CDR3 DNA: TGCGCCAGCAGCTTGATCGGCCAAGAGACCCAGTACTTC
CDR3 protein: CASSLIGQETQYF

D gene: NA
V gene: TRBV11-3
clone size: NA
J gene: TRBJ2-7
CDR3 DNA: TGTGCCAGCAGCTTAGAGGCCTACGAGCAGTACTTC
CDR3 protein: CASSLEAYEQYF

D gene: NA
V gene: TRBV29-1
clone size: few
J gene: TRBJ2-7
CDR3 DNA: TGCAGCGACTTACATTGCTACGAGCAGTACTTC
CDR3 protein: CSDLHCYEQYF

D gene: TRBD1
V gene: TRBV6-5
clone size: NA
J gene: TRBJ2-7
CDR3 DNA: TGTGCCAGCAGCCAAGGGGGCCATAGCTCCTACGAGCAGTACTTC
CDR3 protein: CASSQGGHSSYEQYF

D gene: TRBD1
V gene: TRBV14
clone size: NA
J gene: TRBJ2-7
CDR3 DNA: TGTGCCAGCAGCACCCGACAGGGGGCCCGATACTACGAGCAGTACTTC
CDR3 protein: CASSTRQGARYYEQYF

D gene: NA
V gene: TRBV30
clone size: NA
J gene: TRBJ2-2
CDR3 DNA: TGTGCCTGGAAGTTGCGTTTAACCGGGGAGCTGTTTTTT
CDR3 protein: CAWKLRLTGELFF

D gene: NA
V gene: TRBV7-2
clone size: once
J gene: TRBJ1-5
CDR3 DNA: TGTGCCAGCAGCCTACGCGGGTTTGGCAATCAGCCCCAGCATTTT
CDR3 protein: CASSLRGFGNQPQHF

D gene: NA
V gene: TRBV6-6
clone size: NA
J gene: TRBJ1-3
CDR3 DNA: TGTGCCAGCAGCCTCCGTGGAAACACCATATATTTT
CDR3 protein: CASSLRGNTIYF

D gene: NA
V gene: TRBV27
clone size: NA
J gene: TRBJ1-5
CDR3 DNA: TGTGCCAGCAGGGATTTGGGGCAGGGGCCGCCCCAGCATTTT
CDR3 protein: CASRDLGQGPPQHF

D gene: NA
V gene: TRBV7-2
clone size: NA
J gene: TRBJ2-3
CDR3 DNA: TGTGCCAGCAGCTTAGCGCCAAGAGGAACAGATACGCAGTATTTT
CDR3 protein: CASSLAPRGTDTQYF

D gene: TRBD1
V gene: TRBV10-1
clone size: NA
J gene: TRBJ1-1
CDR3 DNA: TGCGCCAGCAGCGGACAGGCAAGCACTGAAGCTTTCTTT
CDR3 protein: CASSGQASTEAFF

D gene: TRBD2
V gene: TRBV5-4
clone size: NA
J gene: TRBJ2-2
CDR3 DNA: TGTGCCAGCAGCTTTGGCGGGAGTCCCGGGGAGCTGTTTTTT
CDR3 protein: CASSFGGSPGELFF

D gene: NA
V gene: TRBV5-1
clone size: NA
J gene: TRBJ2-6
CDR3 DNA: TGCGCCAGCAGCCCGGACCCACAAAGCTCTGGGGCCAACGTCCTGACTTTC
CDR3 protein: CASSPDPQSSGANVLTF

D gene: TRBD2
V gene: TRBV5-6
clone size: NA
J gene: TRBJ2-7
CDR3 DNA: TGTGCCAGCAACCCCCCCGATGGGAGGGGATCCTACGAGCAGTACTTC
CDR3 protein: CASNPPDGRGSYEQYF

D gene: NA
V gene: TRBV9
clone size: NA
J gene: TRBJ1-1
CDR3 DNA: TGTGCCAGCAGCGTAGCGGCAGGGACGAACACTGAAGCTTTCTTT
CDR3 protein: CASSVAAGTNTEAFF

D gene: NA
V gene: TRBV27
clone size: once
J gene: TRBJ2-7
CDR3 DNA: TGTGCCAGCAGTTCGATTAGCAGGGGCGAGCAGTACTTC
CDR3 protein: CASSSISRGEQYF

D gene: NA
V gene: TRBV2
clone size: once
J gene: TRBJ1-5
CDR3 DNA: TGTGCCAGCAGTGAACAGATTGGGAGCAATCAGCCCCAGCATTTT
CDR3 protein: CASSEQIGSNQPQHF

D gene: NA
V gene: TRBV7-2
clone size: NA
J gene: TRBJ2-3
CDR3 DNA: TGTGCCAGCAGCTTTAGCGTCCCTAACACAGATACGCAGTATTTT
CDR3 protein: CASSFSVPNTDTQYF

D gene: NA
V gene: TRBV7-8
clone size: NA
J gene: TRBJ1-2
CDR3 DNA: TGTGCCAGCAGCCCACTTGCGTCCGACAGGTTCCATGGCTACACCTTC
CDR3 protein: CASSPLASDRFHGYTF

D gene: NA
V gene: TRBV9
clone size: NA
J gene: TRBJ2-5
CDR3 DNA: TGTGCCAGCAGTCCAACCCCGGCGGAGACCCAGTACTTC
CDR3 protein: CASSPTPAETQYF

D gene: TRBD2
V gene: TRBV18
clone size: NA
J gene: TRBJ2-1
CDR3 DNA: TGTGCCAGCTCCCTCCGGGGGGGAAACAATGAGCAGTTCTTC
CDR3 protein: CASSLRGGNNEQFF

D gene: TRBD2
V gene: TRBV5-6
clone size: NA
J gene: TRBJ2-3
CDR3 DNA: TGTGCCAGCAGCGTTCCGGGACTAGCGGGACATACGCAGTATTTT
CDR3 protein: CASSVPGLAGHTQYF

D gene: TRBD1
V gene: TRBV28
clone size: NA
J gene: TRBJ2-3
CDR3 DNA: TGTGCCAGCAGTACAGGGGGCGCCGGCACAGATACGCAGTATTTT
CDR3 protein: CASSTGGAGTDTQYF

D gene: NA
V gene: TRBV18
clone size: NA
J gene: TRBJ2-1
CDR3 DNA: TGTGCCAGCTCACGATATACCGGGACGGATTCCTACAATGAGCAGTTCTTC
CDR3 protein: CASSRYTGTDSYNEQFF

D gene: TRBD1
V gene: TRBV11-2
clone size: once
J gene: TRBJ1-2
CDR3 DNA: TGTGCCAGCAGCTTAGCGGGACAGGGGGCGCGTGGCTACACCTTC
CDR3 protein: CASSLAGQGARGYTF

D gene: NA
V gene: TRBV27
clone size: NA
J gene: TRBJ2-5
CDR3 DNA: TGTGCCAGCAGTTTCCGTGGATCGGCGGGGAGTCAAGAGACCCAGTACTTC
CDR3 protein: CASSFRGSAGSQETQYF

D gene: NA
V gene: TRBV18
clone size: NA
J gene: TRBJ2-3
CDR3 DNA: TGTGCCAGCTCACCAATGGTAGATACGCAGTATTTT
CDR3 protein: CASSPMVDTQYF

D gene: NA
V gene: TRBV11-2
clone size: NA
J gene: TRBJ2-5
CDR3 DNA: TGTGCCAGCAGCTTAAAACCAAGGGGGGCTGAGACCCAGTACTTC
CDR3 protein: CASSLKPRGAETQYF

D gene: NA
V gene: TRBV4-3
clone size: few
J gene: TRBJ2-7
CDR3 DNA: TGCGCCAGCAGCCAAGATATAGGCGCGAGCGGCCTCTCCTACGAGCAGTACTTC
CDR3 protein: CASSQDIGASGLSYEQYF

D gene: NA
V gene: TRBV18
clone size: NA
J gene: TRBJ2-7
CDR3 DNA: TGTGCCAGCTCAACCCAGGACCGGCTCGGGTACGAGCAGTACTTC
CDR3 protein: CASSTQDRLGYEQYF

D gene: NA
V gene: TRBV6-1
clone size: NA
J gene: TRBJ1-5
CDR3 DNA: TGTGCCAGCAGTGACGGGCAGGTCGGCAATCAGCCCCAGCATTTT
CDR3 protein: CASSDGQVGNQPQHF

D gene: TRBD1
V gene: TRBV18
clone size: NA
J gene: TRBJ2-7
CDR3 DNA: TGTGCCAGCTCACTGGGACAGGGGCCCCCCTACGAGCAGTACTTC
CDR3 protein: CASSLGQGPPYEQYF

D gene: NA
V gene: TRBV9
clone size: NA
J gene: TRBJ2-2
CDR3 DNA: TGTGCCAGCAGCGTAGAAGGGTTAGACGGGGAGCTGTTTTTT
CDR3 protein: CASSVEGLDGELFF